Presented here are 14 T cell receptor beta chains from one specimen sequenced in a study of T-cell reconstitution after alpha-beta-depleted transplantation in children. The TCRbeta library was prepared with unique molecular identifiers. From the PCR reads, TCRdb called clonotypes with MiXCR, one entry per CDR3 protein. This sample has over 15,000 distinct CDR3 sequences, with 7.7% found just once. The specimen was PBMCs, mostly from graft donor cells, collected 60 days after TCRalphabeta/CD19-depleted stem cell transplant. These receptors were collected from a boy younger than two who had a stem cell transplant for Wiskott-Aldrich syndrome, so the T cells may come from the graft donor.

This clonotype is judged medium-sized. The CDR3 DNA reads TGTGCCAGCAGCCGGGACAGACCCACCGGGGAGCTGTTTTTT. This translates into CASSRDRPTGELFF. The V call is TRBV12-3 or TRBV12-4, the J call TRBJ2-2; 7 bases fit TRBD1. With 6 bases clipped from V and 4 bases from J, the junction kept 5 bases outside the gene matches. The CDR3 is made up of 14 amino acids.

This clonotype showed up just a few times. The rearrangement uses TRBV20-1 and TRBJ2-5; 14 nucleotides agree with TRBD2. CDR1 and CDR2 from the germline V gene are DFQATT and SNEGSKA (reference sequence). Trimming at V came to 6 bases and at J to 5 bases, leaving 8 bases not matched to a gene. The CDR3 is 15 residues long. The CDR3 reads CSAAGTSGSWETQYF. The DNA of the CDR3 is TGCAGTGCAGCCGGGACTAGCGGGAGTTGGGAGACCCAGTACTTC.

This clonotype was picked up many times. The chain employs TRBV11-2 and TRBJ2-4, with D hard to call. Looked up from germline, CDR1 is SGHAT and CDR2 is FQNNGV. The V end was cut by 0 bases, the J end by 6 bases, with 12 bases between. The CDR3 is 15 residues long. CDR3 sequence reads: CASSLDSLVGNIQYF. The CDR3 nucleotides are TGTGCCAGCAGCTTAGATTCGCTAGTGGGAAACATTCAGTACTTC.

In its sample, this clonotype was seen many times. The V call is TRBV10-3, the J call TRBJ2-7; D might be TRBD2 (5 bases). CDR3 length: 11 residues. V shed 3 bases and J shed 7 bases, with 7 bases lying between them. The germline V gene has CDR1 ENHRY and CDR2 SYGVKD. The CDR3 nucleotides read TGTGCCATCAGTGAAGAGGGAGAGCAGTACTTC. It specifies CAISEEGEQYF.

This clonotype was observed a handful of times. The DNA of the CDR3 is TGCGCCAGCAGCCAAGATCTGGGGACAGGGGCCGCCAGCAATCAGCCCCAGCATTTT. Its translation is CASSQDLGTGAASNQPQHF. This chain connects TRBV4-1 to TRBJ1-5; TRBD1 matches at 10 bases. From germline, CDR1 is MGHRA and CDR2 YSYEKL. The V gene end was trimmed by 0 bases and the J gene end by 1 base; junction bases not matched to a gene: 9. CDR3 size: 19 residues.

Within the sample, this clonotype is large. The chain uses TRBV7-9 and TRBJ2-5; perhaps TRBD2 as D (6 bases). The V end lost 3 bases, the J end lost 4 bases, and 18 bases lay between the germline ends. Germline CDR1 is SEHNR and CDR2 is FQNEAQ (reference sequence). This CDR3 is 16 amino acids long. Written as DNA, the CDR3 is TGTGCCAGCAGCTTTGGGGGGTTCGGGCTACGAGAGACCCAGTACTTC. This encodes CASSFGGFGLRETQYF.

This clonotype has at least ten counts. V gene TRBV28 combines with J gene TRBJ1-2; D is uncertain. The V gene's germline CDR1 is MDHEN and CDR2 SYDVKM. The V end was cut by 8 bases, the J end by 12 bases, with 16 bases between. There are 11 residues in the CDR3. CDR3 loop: CASGHSYGNTF. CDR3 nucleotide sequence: TGTGCCAGCGGGCATTCCTATGGAAACACCTTC.

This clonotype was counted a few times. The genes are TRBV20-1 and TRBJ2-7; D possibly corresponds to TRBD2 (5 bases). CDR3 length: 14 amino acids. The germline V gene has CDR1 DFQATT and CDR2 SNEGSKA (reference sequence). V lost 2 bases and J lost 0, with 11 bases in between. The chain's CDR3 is CSARTRADSYEQYF. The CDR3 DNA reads TGCAGTGCTAGAACGCGGGCCGACTCCTACGAGCAGTACTTC.

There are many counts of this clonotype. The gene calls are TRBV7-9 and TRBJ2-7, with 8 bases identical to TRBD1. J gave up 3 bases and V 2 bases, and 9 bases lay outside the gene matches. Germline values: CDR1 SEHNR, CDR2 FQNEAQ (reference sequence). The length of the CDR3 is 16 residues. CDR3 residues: CASSLLSRTGFYEQYF. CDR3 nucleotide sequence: TGTGCCAGCAGCTTACTTTCAAGGACAGGGTTCTACGAGCAGTACTTC.

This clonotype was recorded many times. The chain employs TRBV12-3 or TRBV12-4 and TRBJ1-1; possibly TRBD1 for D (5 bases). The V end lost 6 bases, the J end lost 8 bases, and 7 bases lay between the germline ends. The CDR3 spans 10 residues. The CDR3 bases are TGTGCCAGCAGGGGGGAGGAAGCTTTCTTT. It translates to CASRGEEAFF.

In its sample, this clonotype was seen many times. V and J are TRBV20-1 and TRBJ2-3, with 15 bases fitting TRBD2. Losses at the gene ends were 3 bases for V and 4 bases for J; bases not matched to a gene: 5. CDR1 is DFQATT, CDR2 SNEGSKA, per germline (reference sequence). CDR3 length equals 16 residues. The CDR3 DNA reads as TGCAGTGCTAGCGCGGGACTAGCGGGAGGAGCAGATACGCAGTATTTT. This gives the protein CSASAGLAGGADTQYF.

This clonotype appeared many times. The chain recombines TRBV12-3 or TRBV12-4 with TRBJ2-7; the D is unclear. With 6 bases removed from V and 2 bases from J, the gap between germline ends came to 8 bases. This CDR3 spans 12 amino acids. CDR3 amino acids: CASSKPTYEQYF. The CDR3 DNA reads TGTGCCAGCAGCAAACCAACCTACGAGCAGTACTTC.

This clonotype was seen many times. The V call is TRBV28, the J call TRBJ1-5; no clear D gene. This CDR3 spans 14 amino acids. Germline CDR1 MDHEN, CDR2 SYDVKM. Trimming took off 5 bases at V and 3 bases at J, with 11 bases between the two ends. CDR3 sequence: CASSPGAINQPQHF. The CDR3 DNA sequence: TGTGCCAGCAGTCCGGGAGCGATCAATCAGCCCCAGCATTTT.

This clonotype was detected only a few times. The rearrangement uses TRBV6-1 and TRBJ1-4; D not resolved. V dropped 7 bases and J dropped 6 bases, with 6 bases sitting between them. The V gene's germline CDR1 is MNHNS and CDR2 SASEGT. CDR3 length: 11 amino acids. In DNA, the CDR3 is TGTGCCAGCACTAATTATGAAAAACTGTTTTTT. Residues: CASTNYEKLFF.